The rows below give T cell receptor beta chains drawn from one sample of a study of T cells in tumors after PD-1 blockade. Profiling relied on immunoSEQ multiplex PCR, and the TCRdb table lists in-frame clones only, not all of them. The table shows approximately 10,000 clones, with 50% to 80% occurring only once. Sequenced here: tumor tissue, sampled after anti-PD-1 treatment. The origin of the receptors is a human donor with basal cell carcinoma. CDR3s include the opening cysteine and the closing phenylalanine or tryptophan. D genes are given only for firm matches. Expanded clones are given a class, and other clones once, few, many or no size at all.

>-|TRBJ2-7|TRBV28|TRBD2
TGTGCCAGCAGAGGGGCGGGAGGGTTCAAGTACTTC
CASRGAGGFKYF
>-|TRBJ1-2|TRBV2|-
TGTGCCAGCAGTGAAGAGGAGAGATACAACTATGGCTACACCTTC
CASSEEERYNYGYTF
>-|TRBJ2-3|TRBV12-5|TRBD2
TGTGCTAGTGGTTTACCCCAGGGTAGCGGGGGGACCACAGATACGCAGTATTTT
CASGLPQGSGGTTDTQYF
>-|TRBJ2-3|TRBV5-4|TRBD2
TGTGCCAGCAGCTCCGCGACTAGCGGGGCGACAGATACGCAGTATTTT
CASSSATSGATDTQYF
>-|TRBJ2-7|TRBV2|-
TGTGCCAGCAGTGTATCCCGACAGGCCTCCTACGAGCAGTACTTC
CASSVSRQASYEQYF
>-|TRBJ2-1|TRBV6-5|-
TGTGCCAGCAGCCAACGGGGGTTCAATGAGCAGTTCTTC
CASSQRGFNEQFF
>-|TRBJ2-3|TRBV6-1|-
TGTGCCAGCAGTGAAGTGGGAGGAGATACGCAGTATTTT
CASSEVGGDTQYF
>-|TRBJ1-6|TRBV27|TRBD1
TGTGCCAGCAGGGGGACAGCTCTTGGTTCACCCCTCCACTTT
CASRGTALGSPLHF
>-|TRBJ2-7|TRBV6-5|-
TGTGCCAGCAGCGGGGACCTCTACGAGCAGTACTTC
CASSGDLYEQYF
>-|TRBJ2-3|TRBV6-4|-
TGTGCCAGCAGTTTGGGAAATACGCAGTATTTT
CASSLGNTQYF
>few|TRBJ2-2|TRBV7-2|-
TGTGCCAGCAGCTTAGCAGGAAACACCGGGGAGCTGTTTTTT
CASSLAGNTGELFF
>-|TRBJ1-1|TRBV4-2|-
TGTGCCAGCAGCCAAGATTTGACCCCAGACGCTTTCTTT
CASSQDLTPDAFF
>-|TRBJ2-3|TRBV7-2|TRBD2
TGTGCCAGCAGCTTAGGGGGACTATCCACAGATACGCAGTATTTT
CASSLGGLSTDTQYF
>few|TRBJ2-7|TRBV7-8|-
TGTGCCAGCAGCTTAGCTGCGAACGAGCAGTACTTC
CASSLAANEQYF
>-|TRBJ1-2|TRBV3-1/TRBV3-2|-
TGTGCCAGCAGCCCCCAGGCCAGGGTCTATGGCTACACCTTC
CASSPQARVYGYTF
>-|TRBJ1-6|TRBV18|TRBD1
TGTGCCAGCTCACCACAGGGGGCGAATTCACCCCTCCACTTT
CASSPQGANSPLHF
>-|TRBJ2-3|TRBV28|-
TGTGCCAGCAGTTTTGAGAATCGGGGAGATACGCAGTATTTT
CASSFENRGDTQYF
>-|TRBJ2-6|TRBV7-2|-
TGTGCCAGCAGCTTAAGAACGATCTCTGGGGCCAACGTCCTGACTTTC
CASSLRTISGANVLTF
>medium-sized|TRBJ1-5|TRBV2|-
TGTGCCAGCACCTTGGGGTTGGGCGCAGCCCAGCATTTT
CASTLGLGAAQHF
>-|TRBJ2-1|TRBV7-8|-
TGTGCCAGCAGCCCTTCCCCGAGCTCCTACAATGAGCAGTTCTTC
CASSPSPSSYNEQFF
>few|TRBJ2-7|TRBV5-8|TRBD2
TGTGCCAGCAGCTTGGGTAGCGGGAGATTCAACGAGCAGTACTTC
CASSLGSGRFNEQYF
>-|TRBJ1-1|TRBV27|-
TGTGCCAGCAATCCTGGTTGGGGTAAGGGCGGTGAAGCTTTCTTT
CASNPGWGKGGEAFF
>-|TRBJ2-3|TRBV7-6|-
TGTGCCAGCAGCTTACAAGGAGGGGGCGTAGATACGCAGTATTTT
CASSLQGGGVDTQYF
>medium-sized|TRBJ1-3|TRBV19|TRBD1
TGTGCCAGTAGTGCCGACAGGGGCACCGGCTCTGGAAACACCATATATTTT
CASSADRGTGSGNTIYF
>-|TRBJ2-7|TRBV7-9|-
TGTGCCAGCAGCCGCGGGTCTGGCAAAGGCTACGAGCAGTACTTC
CASSRGSGKGYEQYF
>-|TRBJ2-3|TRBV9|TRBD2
TGTGCCAGCAGCCCGTGGCTAGCGGGGGGAACAGATACGCAGTATTTT
CASSPWLAGGTDTQYF
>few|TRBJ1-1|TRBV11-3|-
TGTGCCAGCAGCTTGACTCCCTTGGACGACACTGAAGCTTTCTTT
CASSLTPLDDTEAFF
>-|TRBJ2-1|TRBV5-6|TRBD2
TGTGCCAGCAGATCCGGACTAGCGGGAGGGGGTAATGAGCAGTTCTTC
CASRSGLAGGGNEQFF
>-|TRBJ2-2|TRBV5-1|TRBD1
TGCGCCAGCAGCTCGCAGGGGGCTTGGGCCGGGGAGCTGTTTTTT
CASSSQGAWAGELFF
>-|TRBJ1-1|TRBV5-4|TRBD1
TGTGCCAGCAGCGGCGGACAGGGGAGGACTGAAGCTTTCTTT
CASSGGQGRTEAFF
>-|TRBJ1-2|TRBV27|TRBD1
TGTGCCAGCAGTTCCAGGACAGGGCACTACACCTTC
CASSSRTGHYTF
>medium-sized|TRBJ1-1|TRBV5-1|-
TGCGCCAGCAGCTTTCTAACTGGCGGCCTGAACACTGAAGCTTTCTTT
CASSFLTGGLNTEAFF
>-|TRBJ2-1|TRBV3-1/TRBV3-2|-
TGTGCCAGCAGCCAAGACCGAGGCGGGAAGCAGTTCTTC
CASSQDRGGKQFF
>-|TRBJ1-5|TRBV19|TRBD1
TGTGCCAGTAGACAGGGGGCGGGGAATCAGCCCCAGCATTTT
CASRQGAGNQPQHF
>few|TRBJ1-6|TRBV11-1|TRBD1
TGTGCCAGCAGCTTAACAGGGGAAGTCTATAATTCACCCCTCCACTTT
CASSLTGEVYNSPLHF
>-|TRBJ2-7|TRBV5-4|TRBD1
TGTGCCAGCAGCTTGGGACAGGGGAAGTCCTACGAGCAGTACTTC
CASSLGQGKSYEQYF
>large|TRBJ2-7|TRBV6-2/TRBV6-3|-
TGTGCCAGCAGTGGGGGCGGCTACTACGAGCAGTACTTC
CASSGGGYYEQYF
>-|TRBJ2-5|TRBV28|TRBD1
TGTGCCAGCAGTTCTTTCCGGGACAGTTTAGAGACCCAGTACTTC
CASSSFRDSLETQYF
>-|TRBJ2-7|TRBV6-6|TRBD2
TGTGCCAGCAGTTACAAGCGGGACTACGAGCAGTACTTC
CASSYKRDYEQYF
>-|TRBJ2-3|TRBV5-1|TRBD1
TGCGCCAGCAGCTTGGACAGGGGAAGCACAGATACGCAGTATTTT
CASSLDRGSTDTQYF
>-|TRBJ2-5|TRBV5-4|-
TGTGCCAGCTCAGAGGTGGGATTGGAGACCCAGTACTTC
CASSEVGLETQYF
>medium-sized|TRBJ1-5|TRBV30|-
TGTGCCTGGGCGGACAGCAGAATCGATCAGCCCCAGCATTTT
CAWADSRIDQPQHF
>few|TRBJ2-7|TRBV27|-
TGTGCCAACCCCACCTTAGACAGGTATCCCTTCGAGCAGTACTTC
CANPTLDRYPFEQYF
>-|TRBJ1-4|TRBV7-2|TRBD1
TGTGCCAGCAGCTTACAGCAGGGGGATGAAAAACTGTTTTTT
CASSLQQGDEKLFF
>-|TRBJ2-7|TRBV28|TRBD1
TGTGCCAGCACCTTGCCGCGCACCGGGACAGGGGCAATTGAGCAGTACTTC
CASTLPRTGTGAIEQYF
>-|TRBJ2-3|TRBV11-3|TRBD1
TGTGCCAGCAGCTGGACAGGCCGTAGAGATACGCAGTATTTT
CASSWTGRRDTQYF
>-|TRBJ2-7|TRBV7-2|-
TGTGCCAGCAGCTTAGCGGCCTCATCCCTAGGGGACGAGCAGTACTTC
CASSLAASSLGDEQYF
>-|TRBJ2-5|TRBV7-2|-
TGTGCCAGCAGCTTAGCGTGGCAACCCGAGACCCAGTACTTC
CASSLAWQPETQYF
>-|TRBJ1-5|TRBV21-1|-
TGTGCCAGCAGCATCTTCTTAGGACAGGGGATTTGCAATCAGCCCCAGCATTTT
CASSIFLGQGICNQPQHF
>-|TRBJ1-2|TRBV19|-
TGTGCCAGTAGCAGGCAGAGAAATAACTATGGCTACACCTTC
CASSRQRNNYGYTF
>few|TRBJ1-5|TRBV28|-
TGTGCCAGCAGTTTACGAGGGCGGAATCAGCCCCAGCATTTT
CASSLRGRNQPQHF
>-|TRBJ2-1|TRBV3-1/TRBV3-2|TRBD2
TGTGCCAGCAGGCCTTCGGGAGGGGAGTGGGGTGAGCAGTTCTTC
CASRPSGGEWGEQFF
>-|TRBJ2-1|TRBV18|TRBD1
TGTGCCAGCTCACCAGACGGACAGGGGGTTAGTGAGCAGTTCTTC
CASSPDGQGVSEQFF